The next 3 T cell receptor beta chains were all read from a single sample in a study of blood T cell repertoires in COVID-19. The repertoire was sequenced with immunoSEQ multiplex PCR; TCRdb's copy has only in-frame clones and lacks some. The sample includes about 230,000 clones, 70% to 90% of them seen just once. Sequences were obtained from PBMCs or T cells enriched from blood (not recorded which). These receptors originate from a woman aged 45 to 65 in a cohort exposed to, infected with or recovered from COVID-19 (not recorded which).

The chain joins TRBV7-3 to TRBJ2-2, with D maybe TRBD1 (6 bases). The V gene lost 4 bases and the J gene lost 3 bases, with 12 bases spanning the gap. This CDR3 contains 15 residues. Germline assignment: CDR1 SGHTA and CDR2 FQGTGA. CDR3 protein: CASSYGNRDTGELFF. The CDR3 DNA reads TGTGCCAGCAGCTACGGAAACAGGGACACCGGGGAGCTGTTTTTT.

This sequence joins TRBV6-2 or TRBV6-3 and TRBJ1-5; 7 nucleotides match TRBD1. Trimming cost V 4 bases and J 11 bases; bases outside gene matches: 5. This CDR3 is built from 12 residues. Germline-derived CDR1 and CDR2 are MNHEY and SVGEGT. This CDR3 reads CASSSAGTAQHF. The CDR3 nucleotides read TGTGCCAGCAGTTCGGCCGGGACAGCCCAGCATTTT.

The rearrangement links TRBV3-1 (or the pseudogene TRBV3-2) to TRBJ2-4, with 8 positions matching TRBD1. CDR3 size: 16 residues. Germline V CDR1 and CDR2: LGHDT, YNNKEL (reference sequence). V dropped 4 bases and J dropped 0; count of bases not matched to a gene: 5. The CDR3 DNA sequence: TGTGCCAGCAGCCCAGGACAGGGCGAAGCCAAAAACATTCAGTACTTC. Translation gives CASSPGQGEAKNIQYF.